This entry lists 11 T cell receptor beta chains sequenced from one sample in a study of T cell responses to AZD1222 COVID-19 vaccine. The assay was immunoSEQ multiplex PCR, and TCRdb's table has in-frame clones only and misses some. The repertoire holds approximately 84,000 clones, with over 75% as singletons. The sequencing here drew on peripheral blood, taken 28 days after the second AZD1222 dose. These receptors came from an adult who received the AZD1222 COVID-19 vaccine.

The chain uses TRBV11-2 and TRBJ1-3; possibly TRBD1 for D (6 bases). The germline V gene encodes CDR1 SGHAT and CDR2 FQNNGV. This CDR3 region has 14 residues. Trimming removed 5 bases from V and 1 base from J, with 9 bases in between. The CDR3 DNA reads TGTGCCAGCAGCACCGGACAGTCTGGAAACACCATATATTTT. It specifies CASSTGQSGNTIYF.

The chain carries TRBV11-2 and TRBJ1-4; weak D call: TRBD1 (6 bases). The CDR3 is made up of 15 amino acids. CDR1 is SGHAT and CDR2 is FQNNGV in the germline V gene. With 3 bases removed from V and 8 bases from J, the gap between germline ends came to 16 bases. The CDR3 DNA reads TGTGCCAGCAGCTTTGGCCCAGGACAGAAGGAAAAACTGTTTTTT. Its protein product is CASSFGPGQKEKLFF. Combining the CDR3 with reference TRBV11-2 and TRBJ1-4 gives the whole variable domain EAGVAQSPRYKIIEKRQSVAFWCNPISGHATLYWYQQILGQGPKLLIQFQNNGVVDDSQLPKDRFSAERLKGVDSTLKIQPAKLEDSAVYLCASSFGPGQKEKLFFGSGTQLSVL.

V and J are TRBV6-5 and TRBJ1-5, with D hard to call. Germline assignment: CDR1 MNHEY and CDR2 SVGAGI. V dropped 0 bases and J dropped 5 bases, with 14 bases sitting between them. The CDR3 spans 16 residues. CDR3 residues: CASSYSVGSRDQPQHF. The DNA of the CDR3 is TGTGCCAGCAGTTACTCGGTAGGGTCTCGAGATCAGCCCCAGCATTTT.

The chain is built from TRBV9 and TRBJ2-7; no clear D. Per the germline V gene, CDR1 is SGDLS and CDR2 is YYNGEE. The CDR3 totals 14 residues. V gave up 3 bases and J gave up 3 bases, with 13 bases separating them. Here the CDR3 reads CASSGTAAGYEQYF. CDR3 bases: TGTGCCAGCAGCGGCACCGCAGCCGGCTACGAGCAGTACTTC.

This rearrangement joins TRBV4-1 to TRBJ2-2, with TRBD1 as a possible D gene (5 bases). CDR1 MGHRA and CDR2 YSYEKL come from the germline V gene. Between the trimmed V and J ends, which lost 1 base and 3 bases, there was a span of 9 bases. CDR3 length: 15 amino acids. The CDR3 DNA follows: TGCGCCAGCAGCCAAGGGGGCCGTTACACCGGGGAGCTGTTTTTT. Its protein product is CASSQGGRYTGELFF.

This chain uses TRBV2 with TRBJ2-5; D might be TRBD1 or TRBD2, each matching 7 bases. The CDR3 sequence is 12 residues long. V was shortened by 6 bases and J by 9 bases, with 14 bases between the two germline ends. CDR1 and CDR2 from the germline V gene are SNHLY and FYNNEI. CDR3 coding DNA: TGTGCCAGCAGGATGCAGGGGGGGCCCCAGTACTTC. Residues: CASRMQGGPQYF. Drawing the rest from reference TRBV2 and TRBJ2-5, the complete variable domain is EPEVTQTPSHQVTQMGQEVILRCVPISNHLYFYWYRQILGQKVEFLVSFYNNEISEKSEIFDDQFSVERPDGSNFTLKIRSTKLEDSAMYFCASRMQGGPQYFGPGTRLLVL.

This rearrangement joins TRBV7-2 to TRBJ1-5; D remains unclear. The CDR3 loop spans 16 amino acids. Trimming removed 2 bases from V and 2 bases from J, with 13 bases in between. The germline gives CDR1 SGHTA, CDR2 FQGNSA. CDR3 DNA sequence: TGTGCCAGCAGCTTAAGTTCTCGGTCAGGCAATCAGCCCCAGCATTTT. Its translation is CASSLSSRSGNQPQHF.

The V call is TRBV24-1, the J call TRBJ1-2; perhaps TRBD1 as D (5 bases). Germline V gene sequence: CDR1 KGHDR, CDR2 SFDVKD. This CDR3 region has 12 residues. V was shortened by 7 bases and J by 2 bases, with 7 bases between the two germline ends. The CDR3 bases are TGTGCCACCAGGGACACCAACTATGGCTACACCTTC. It encodes CATRDTNYGYTF.

A single count supports this clone. J is TRBJ2-6 and V is TRBV19; unclear D gene. CDR1 is LNHDA and CDR2 is SQIVND in the germline V gene (reference sequence). The CDR3 extends over 16 amino acids. V lost 7 bases to trimming and J lost 0 bases, with 13 bases between them. The CDR3 DNA is TGTGCCAGTACCAACCCCCGTTACTCTGGGGCCAACGTCCTGACTTTC. It yields the protein CASTNPRYSGANVLTF.

This rearrangement joins TRBV19 to TRBJ2-6; D remains unclear. This CDR3 has 14 residues. The germline V and J ends were trimmed by 8 bases and 0 bases, with 8 bases remaining between them. In germline, CDR1 is LNHDA, CDR2 SQIVND (reference sequence). DNA of the CDR3: TGTGCCAGTGTCGTCGGCTCTGGGGCCAACGTCCTGACTTTC. Protein sequence: CASVVGSGANVLTF.

This clone was seen a single time. This chain uses TRBV4-2 with TRBJ1-6; possible D gene TRBD1, 5 bases. CDR3 size: 16 residues. Germline V gives CDR1 LGHNA, CDR2 YNFKEQ. V was cut by 1 base and J by 7 bases, with 14 bases left in between. The CDR3 DNA reads as TGTGCCAGCAGCCAAGGAGGGGCGTACTTAAATTCACCCCTCCACTTT. It specifies CASSQGGAYLNSPLHF.